This is a list of T cell receptor beta chains from one sample in a study of early T cells in non-severe SARS-CoV-2 infection. TCRdb reprocessed the 5' RACE reads with MiXCR, giving one entry per CDR3 protein. Altogether approximately 44,000 distinct CDR3 sequences are present, more than 10% being singletons, with the ten largest covering about a sixth. Sample: whole blood. The receptors originated from an adult who was a healthcare worker with PCR-confirmed SARS-CoV-2 infection or an uninfected control (not recorded which). Each CDR3 is given with its conserved first and last residue. The order of the fields is J gene, clone size, D gene, V gene, CDR3 protein, CDR3 DNA. The D gene is left open where the match is weak. Only some rows state a clone size, as once, few, many or a class for expanded clones.

J: TRBJ1-1; size: NA; D: NA; V: TRBV19; CDR3: CASSIIFTANTEAFF; DNA: TGTGCCAGTAGTATTATCTTTACGGCGAACACTGAAGCTTTCTTT
J: TRBJ2-5; size: many; D: NA; V: TRBV11-3; CDR3: CASSKSDQETQYF; DNA: TGTGCCAGCAGCAAGTCAGACCAAGAGACCCAGTACTTC
J: TRBJ1-1; size: many; D: TRBD1; V: TRBV2; CDR3: CASRQGRRDTEAFF; DNA: TGTGCCAGCAGACAGGGGAGGCGGGACACTGAAGCTTTCTTT
J: TRBJ1-6; size: few; D: NA; V: TRBV7-2; CDR3: CASSLGSGEYSPLHF; DNA: TGTGCCAGCAGCTTAGGGTCAGGGGAGTACTCACCCCTCCACTTT
J: TRBJ2-7; size: few; D: NA; V: TRBV7-2; CDR3: CASSSERTLGPISYEQYF; DNA: TGTGCCAGCAGCTCCGAAAGGACGTTGGGGCCGATTTCCTACGAGCAGTACTTC
J: TRBJ1-3; size: few; D: NA; V: TRBV20-1; CDR3: CSARQGTGNTIYF; DNA: TGCAGTGCTAGGCAGGGAACAGGAAACACCATATATTTT
J: TRBJ2-1; size: many; D: TRBD1; V: TRBV4-2; CDR3: CASSLSDRGDFDEQFF; DNA: TGTGCCAGCAGCCTTTCGGACAGGGGGGACTTCGATGAGCAGTTCTTC
J: TRBJ2-6; size: many; D: NA; V: TRBV6-5; CDR3: CASSPGNSGANVLTF; DNA: TGTGCCAGCAGTCCCGGGAATTCTGGGGCCAACGTCCTGACTTTC
J: TRBJ1-2; size: NA; D: NA; V: TRBV27; CDR3: CASSGRGGYGYTF; DNA: TGTGCCAGCAGTGGTAGGGGGGGCTATGGCTACACCTTC
J: TRBJ1-6; size: many; D: NA; V: TRBV2; CDR3: CASRDSNSPLHF; DNA: TGTGCCAGCAGAGACTCTAATTCACCCCTCCACTTT